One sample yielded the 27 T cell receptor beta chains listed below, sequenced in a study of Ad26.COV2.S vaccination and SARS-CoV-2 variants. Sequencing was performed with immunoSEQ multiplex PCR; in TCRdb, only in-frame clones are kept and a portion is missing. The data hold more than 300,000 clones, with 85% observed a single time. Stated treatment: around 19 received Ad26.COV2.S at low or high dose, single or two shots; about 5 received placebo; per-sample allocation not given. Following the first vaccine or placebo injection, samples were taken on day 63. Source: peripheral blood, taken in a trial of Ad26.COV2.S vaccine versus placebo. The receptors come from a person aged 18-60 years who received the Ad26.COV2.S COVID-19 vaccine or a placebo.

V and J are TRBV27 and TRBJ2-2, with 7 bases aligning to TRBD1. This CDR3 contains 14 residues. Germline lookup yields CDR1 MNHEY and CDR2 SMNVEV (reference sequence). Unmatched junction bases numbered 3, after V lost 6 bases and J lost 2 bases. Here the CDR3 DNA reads TGTGCCAGCAGGTGGGACAGAAACACCGGGGAGCTGTTTTTT. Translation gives CASRWDRNTGELFF.

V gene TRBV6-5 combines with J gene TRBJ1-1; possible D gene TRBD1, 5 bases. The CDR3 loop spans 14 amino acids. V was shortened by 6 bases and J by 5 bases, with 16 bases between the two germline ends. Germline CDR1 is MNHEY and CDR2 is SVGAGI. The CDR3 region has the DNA TGTGCCAGCAGCCCACGGGGGTCGGGGACTGAAGCTTTCTTT. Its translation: CASSPRGSGTEAFF.

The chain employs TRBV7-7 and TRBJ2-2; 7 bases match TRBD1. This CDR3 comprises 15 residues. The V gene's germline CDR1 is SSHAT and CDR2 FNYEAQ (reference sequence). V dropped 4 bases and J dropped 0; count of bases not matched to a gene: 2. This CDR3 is CASSSGTANTGELFF. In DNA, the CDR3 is TGTGCCAGCAGCTCCGGGACAGCGAACACCGGGGAGCTGTTTTTT.

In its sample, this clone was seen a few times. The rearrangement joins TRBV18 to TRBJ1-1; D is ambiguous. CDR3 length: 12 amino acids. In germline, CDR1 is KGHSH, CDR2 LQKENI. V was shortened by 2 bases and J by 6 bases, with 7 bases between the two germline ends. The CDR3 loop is CASSPSRAEAFF. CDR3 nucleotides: TGTGCCAGCTCACCATCACGGGCTGAAGCTTTCTTT. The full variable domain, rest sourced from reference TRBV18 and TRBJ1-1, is NAGVMQNPRHLVRRRGQEARLRCSPMKGHSHVYWYRQLPEEGLKFMVYLQKENIIDESGMPKERFSAEFPKEGPSILRIQQVVRGDSAAYFCASSPSRAEAFFGQGTRLTVV.

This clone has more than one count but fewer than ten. The CDR3 DNA sequence: TGTGCCAGCAGCTTAGGCCCGGGTCCCGACGAGACCCAGTACTTC. This encodes CASSLGPGPDETQYF. The chain couples TRBV7-8 to TRBJ2-5, with D hard to call. This CDR3 comprises 15 residues. Looked up from germline, CDR1 is SGHVS and CDR2 is FQNEAQ. V was cut by 1 base and J by 5 bases, with 14 bases left in between.

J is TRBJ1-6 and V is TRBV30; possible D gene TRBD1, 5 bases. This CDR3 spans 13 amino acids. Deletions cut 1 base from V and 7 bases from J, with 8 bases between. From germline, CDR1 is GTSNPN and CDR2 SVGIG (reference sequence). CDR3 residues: CAWSGGTNSPLHF. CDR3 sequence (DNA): TGTGCCTGGAGTGGGGGGACGAATTCACCCCTCCACTTT.

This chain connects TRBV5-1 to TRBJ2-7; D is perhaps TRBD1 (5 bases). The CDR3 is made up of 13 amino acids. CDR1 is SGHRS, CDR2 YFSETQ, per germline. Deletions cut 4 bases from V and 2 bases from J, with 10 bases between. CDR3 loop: CASSLDRTYEQYF. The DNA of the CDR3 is TGCGCCAGCAGCCTAGACAGAACCTACGAGCAGTACTTC.

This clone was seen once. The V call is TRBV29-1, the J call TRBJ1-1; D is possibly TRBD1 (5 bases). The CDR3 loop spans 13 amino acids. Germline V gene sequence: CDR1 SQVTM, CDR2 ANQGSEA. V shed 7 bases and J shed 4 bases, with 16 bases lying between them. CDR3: CSAVRGSGTEAFF. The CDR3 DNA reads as TGCAGCGCTGTTCGGGGCTCGGGCACTGAAGCTTTCTTT.

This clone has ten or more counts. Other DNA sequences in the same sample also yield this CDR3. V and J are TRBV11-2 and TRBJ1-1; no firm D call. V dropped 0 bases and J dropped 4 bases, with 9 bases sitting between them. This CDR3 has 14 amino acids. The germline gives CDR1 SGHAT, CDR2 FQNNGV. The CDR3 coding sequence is TGTGCCAGCAGCTTAGATAGAGTTGGCACTGAAGCTTTCTTT. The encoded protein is CASSLDRVGTEAFF.

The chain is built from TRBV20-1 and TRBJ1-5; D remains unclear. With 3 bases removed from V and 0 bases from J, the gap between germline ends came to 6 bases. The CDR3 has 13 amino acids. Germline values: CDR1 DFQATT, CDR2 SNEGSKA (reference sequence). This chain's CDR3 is CSASSLSNQPQHF. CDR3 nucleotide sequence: TGCAGTGCTAGTAGTCTTAGCAATCAGCCCCAGCATTTT.

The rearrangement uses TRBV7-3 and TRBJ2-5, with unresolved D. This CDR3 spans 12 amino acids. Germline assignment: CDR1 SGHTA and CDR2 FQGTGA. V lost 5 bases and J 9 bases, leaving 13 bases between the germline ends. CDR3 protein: CASSMDFGPQYF. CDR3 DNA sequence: TGTGCCAGCAGCATGGATTTCGGGCCCCAGTACTTC.

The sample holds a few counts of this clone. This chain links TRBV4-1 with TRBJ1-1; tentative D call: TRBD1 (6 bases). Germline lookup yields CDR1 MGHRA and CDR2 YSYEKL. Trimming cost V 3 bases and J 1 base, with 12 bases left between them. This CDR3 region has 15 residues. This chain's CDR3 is CASSHLLRGNTEAFF. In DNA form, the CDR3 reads TGCGCCAGCAGCCACCTACTCAGGGGGAACACTGAAGCTTTCTTT.

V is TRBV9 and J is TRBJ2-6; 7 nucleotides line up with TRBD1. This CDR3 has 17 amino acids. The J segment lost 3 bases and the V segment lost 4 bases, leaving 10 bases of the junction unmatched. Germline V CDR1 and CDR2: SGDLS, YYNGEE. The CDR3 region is CASSSLTGSVGANVLTF. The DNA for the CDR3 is TGTGCCAGCAGCTCGCTGACAGGGAGTGTTGGGGCCAACGTCCTGACTTTC.

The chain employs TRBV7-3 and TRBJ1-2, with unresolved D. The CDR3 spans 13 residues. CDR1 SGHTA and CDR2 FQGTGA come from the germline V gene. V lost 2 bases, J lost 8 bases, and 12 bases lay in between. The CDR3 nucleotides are TGTGCCAGCAGCTTAGATCGGGGTTGGGGCTACACCTTC. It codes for CASSLDRGWGYTF.

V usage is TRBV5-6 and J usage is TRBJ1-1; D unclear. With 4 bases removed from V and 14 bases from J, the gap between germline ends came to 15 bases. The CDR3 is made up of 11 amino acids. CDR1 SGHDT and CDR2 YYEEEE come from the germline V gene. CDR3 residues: CASSRDWQAFF. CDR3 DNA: TGTGCCAGCAGCCGAGACTGGCAGGCCTTCTTT.

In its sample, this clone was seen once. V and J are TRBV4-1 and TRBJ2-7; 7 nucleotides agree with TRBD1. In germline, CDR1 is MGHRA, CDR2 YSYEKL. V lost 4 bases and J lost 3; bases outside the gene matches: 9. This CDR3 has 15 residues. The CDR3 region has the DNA TGCGCCAGCAGCCCTGGACAGGTGGCTTTCTACGAGCAGTACTTC. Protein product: CASSPGQVAFYEQYF.

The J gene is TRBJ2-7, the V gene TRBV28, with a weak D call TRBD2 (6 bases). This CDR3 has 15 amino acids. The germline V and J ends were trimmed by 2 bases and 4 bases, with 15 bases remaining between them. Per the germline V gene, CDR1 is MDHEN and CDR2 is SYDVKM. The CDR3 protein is CASSLMEGGKYEQYF. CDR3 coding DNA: TGTGCCAGCAGTTTAATGGAGGGCGGGAAGTACGAGCAGTACTTC.

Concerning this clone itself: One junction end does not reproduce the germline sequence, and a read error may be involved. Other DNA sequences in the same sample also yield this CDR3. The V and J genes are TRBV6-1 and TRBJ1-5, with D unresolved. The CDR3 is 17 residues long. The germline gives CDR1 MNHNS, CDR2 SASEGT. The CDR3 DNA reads TGTGCCAGCAGTGAAGTGAGAACAGTGTATAGCAATCAGCCTCAGCATTTT. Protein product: CASSEVRTVYSNQPQHF.

The CDR3 DNA reads as TGTGCCAGTAACCCAGGGGGGACCCATAGCAATCAGCCCCAGCATTTT. This codes for CASNPGGTHSNQPQHF. This chain connects TRBV19 to TRBJ1-5, with 7 bases matching TRBD1. The ends lost 7 bases at V and 0 bases at J; junction bases unmatched: 9. Germline CDR1 LNHDA, CDR2 SQIVND (reference sequence). The CDR3 totals 16 residues.

CDR3 amino acids: CASSQGDSRFEQYF. CDR3 coding DNA: TGCGCCAGCAGCCAAGGTGACAGCCGGTTCGAGCAGTACTTC. V usage is TRBV4-1 and J usage is TRBJ2-7, with TRBD1 as a possible D gene (5 bases). Germline CDR1 reads MGHRA; CDR2 reads YSYEKL. This CDR3 region has 14 residues. Trimming took 1 base from V and 6 from J, leaving 13 bases between them.

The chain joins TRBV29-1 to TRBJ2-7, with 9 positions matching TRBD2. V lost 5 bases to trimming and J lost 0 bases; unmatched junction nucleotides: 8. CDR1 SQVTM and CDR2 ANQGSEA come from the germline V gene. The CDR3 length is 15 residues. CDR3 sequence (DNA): TGCAGCGTTAGCGGGGGGCCCGTGGCCTCCTACGAGCAGTACTTC. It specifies CSVSGGPVASYEQYF.

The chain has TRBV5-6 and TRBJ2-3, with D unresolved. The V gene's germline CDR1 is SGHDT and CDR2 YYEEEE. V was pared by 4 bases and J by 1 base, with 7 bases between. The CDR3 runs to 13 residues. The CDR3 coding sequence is TGTGCCAGCAGCATAAAGGGCACAGATACGCAGTATTTT. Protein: CASSIKGTDTQYF.

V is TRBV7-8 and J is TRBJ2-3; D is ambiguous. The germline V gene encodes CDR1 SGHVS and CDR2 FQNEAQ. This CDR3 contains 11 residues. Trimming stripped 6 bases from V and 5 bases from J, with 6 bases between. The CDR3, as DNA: TGTGCCAGCAGTCCTAGAGATACGCAGTATTTT. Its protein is CASSPRDTQYF.

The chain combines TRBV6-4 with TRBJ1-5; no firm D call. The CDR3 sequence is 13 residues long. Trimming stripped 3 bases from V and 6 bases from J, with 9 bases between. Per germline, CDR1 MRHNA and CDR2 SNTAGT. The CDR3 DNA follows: TGTGCCAGCAGTGAGGGTTTCGGTCAGCCCCAGCATTTT. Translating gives CASSEGFGQPQHF.

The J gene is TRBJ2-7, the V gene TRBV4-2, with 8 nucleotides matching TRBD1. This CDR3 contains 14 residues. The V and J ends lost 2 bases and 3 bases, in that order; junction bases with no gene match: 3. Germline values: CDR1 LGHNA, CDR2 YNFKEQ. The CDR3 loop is CASSQPGTGYEQYF. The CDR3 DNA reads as TGTGCCAGCAGCCAACCCGGGACAGGCTACGAGCAGTACTTC.

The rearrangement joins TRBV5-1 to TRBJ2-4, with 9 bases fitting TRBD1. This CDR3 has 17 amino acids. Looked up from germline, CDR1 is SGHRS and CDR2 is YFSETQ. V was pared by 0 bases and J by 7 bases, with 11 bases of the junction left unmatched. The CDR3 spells CASSLAGIGTGMNIQYF. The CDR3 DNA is TGCGCCAGCAGCTTGGCCGGTATCGGGACAGGGATGAACATTCAGTACTTC.

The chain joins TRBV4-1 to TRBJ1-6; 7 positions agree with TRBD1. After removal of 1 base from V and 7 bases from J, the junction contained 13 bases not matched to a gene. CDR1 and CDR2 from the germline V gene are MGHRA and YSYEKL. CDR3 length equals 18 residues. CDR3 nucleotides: TGCGCCAGCAGCCAAGGCGCTACATCGGGACAGATGAATTCACCCCTCCACTTT. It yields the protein CASSQGATSGQMNSPLHF.